This T cell receptor (beta chain) was sequenced for a study of Graves' ophthalmopathy and Graves' hyperthyroidism. Study results and caveats: The model flagged ophthalmopathy progression at 65% to 71% sensitivity and roughly 72% specificity.

Germline CDR1 reads MGHRA; CDR2 reads YSYEKL. There are 17 residues in the CDR3. The trim removed 3 bases at V and 0 bases at J, leaving 5 bases unmatched. RNA transcripts served as template for amplifying TCR beta CDR3 sequences. A first-round RT-PCR used HTBI primers, followed by a second-round multiplex PCR. Using its own MiXCR run on the multiplex PCR reads, TCRdb lists one record per CDR3 protein. The sample yields 900,000 to 1,200,000 distinct CDR3 sequences, 35% to 40% seen once. This clonotype appeared many times. Antigen specificity is unknown. The TCR comes from an adult man with Graves' hyperthyroidism. The chain combines TRBV4-1 with TRBJ1-2, with 12 bases matching TRBD1. Sequenced material: peripheral blood or thyroid tissue (not recorded which). The CDR3 DNA reads TGCGCCAGCAGCCAGTCGGGACAGGGGGCAGCTAACTATGGCTACACCTTC. It codes for CASSQSGQGAANYGYTF.